The 30 T cell receptor beta chains below were found in one sample sequenced in a study of blood T cell repertoires in COVID-19. TCRdb's table, derived via immunoSEQ multiplex PCR, lists solely in-frame clones and lacks some. Of some 70,000 clones in the sample, about 91% were seen once. Sequencing used peripheral blood. The source of these receptors is a man aged 35 to 55 with COVID-19, enrolled during active disease.

This rearrangement joins TRBV6-5 to TRBJ1-5, with 7 bases that match TRBD1. CDR3 size: 13 residues. Germline loops: CDR1 MNHEY, CDR2 SVGAGI. V dropped 8 bases and J dropped 5; count of bases not matched to a gene: 6. CDR3 nucleotide sequence: TGTGCCAGCTGCACTCAGGGGGATCAGCCCCAGCATTTT. Its protein product is CASCTQGDQPQHF.

J is TRBJ2-3 and V is TRBV28; D possibly corresponds to TRBD2 (6 bases). The V and J ends lost 5 bases and 2 bases respectively, with 14 bases between them. CDR1 MDHEN and CDR2 SYDVKM come from the germline V gene. This CDR3 spans 15 amino acids. DNA for the CDR3: TGTGCCAGCAGTAACCCGGGGGTCAACACAGATACGCAGTATTTT. Its protein product is CASSNPGVNTDTQYF. The full variable domain, with the rest looked up from reference TRBV28 and TRBJ2-3, is DVKVTQSSRYLVKRTGEKVFLECVQDMDHENMFWYRQDPGLGLRLIYFSYDVKMKEKGDIPEGYSVSREKKERFSLILESASTNQTSMYLCASSNPGVNTDTQYFGPGTRLTVL.

The chain couples TRBV19 to TRBJ1-3; TRBD1 is a possible D gene (6 bases). The CDR3 loop spans 16 amino acids. Germline CDR1 reads LNHDA; CDR2 reads SQIVND (reference sequence). Deletions cut 6 bases from V and 0 bases from J, with 15 bases between. The CDR3 sequence: CASSPTGSPSGNTIYF. The CDR3, as DNA: TGTGCCAGTAGCCCTACAGGGAGTCCCTCTGGAAACACCATATATTTT. The whole variable domain, remainder taken from reference TRBV19 and TRBJ1-3, is DGGITQSPKYLFRKEGQNVTLSCEQNLNHDAMYWYRQDPGQGLRLIYYSQIVNDFQKGDIAEGYSVSREKKESFPLTVTSAQKNPTAFYLCASSPTGSPSGNTIYFGEGSWLTVV.

V usage is TRBV18 and J usage is TRBJ2-2; D unresolved. The germline V and J ends were trimmed by 2 bases and 2 bases, with 12 bases remaining between them. CDR3 length: 16 amino acids. The V gene's germline CDR1 is KGHSH and CDR2 LQKENI. The CDR3 bases are TGTGCCAGCTCACCAACTTCTGGCGGCAACACCGGGGAGCTGTTTTTT. It translates to CASSPTSGGNTGELFF.

The DNA of the CDR3 is TGTGCCAGCAGACCCGACAGGGGGGGTTTAGAGACCCAGTACTTC. It yields the protein CASRPDRGGLETQYF. The gene calls are TRBV6-5 and TRBJ2-5, with TRBD1 matching 9 bases. CDR3 length: 15 residues. V trimming: 6 bases; J trimming: 4 bases; junction bases outside the gene matches: 9. Germline values: CDR1 MNHEY, CDR2 SVGAGI.

J is TRBJ2-5 and V is TRBV28; 7 positions match TRBD2. Germline CDR1 and CDR2: MDHEN and SYDVKM. The length of the CDR3 is 14 residues. The J segment lost 2 bases and the V segment lost 5 bases, leaving 5 bases of the junction unmatched. CDR3 in DNA: TGTGCCAGCAGTCCCGGGACTACTCAAGAGACCCAGTACTTC. It translates to CASSPGTTQETQYF.

The gene calls are TRBV7-2 and TRBJ2-5; possible D gene TRBD1, 6 bases. Germline CDR1 is SGHTA and CDR2 is FQGNSA. V was pared by 5 bases and J by 4 bases, with 20 bases between. CDR3 length: 16 residues. The CDR3 is CASSKHHGQGLETQYF. The CDR3 nucleotides read TGTGCCAGCAGCAAACACCATGGGCAGGGGCTAGAGACCCAGTACTTC.

This clone has only a few counts. The rearrangement links TRBV6-5 to TRBJ1-5; TRBD1 matches 10 bases. V gave up 5 bases and J gave up 8 bases; unmatched junction bases: 6. The CDR3 totals 14 residues. Germline V gene data show CDR1 as MNHEY and CDR2 as SVGAGI. CDR3 protein: CASSPGQGREPQHF. CDR3 nucleotides: TGTGCCAGCAGTCCGGGACAGGGGAGGGAGCCCCAGCATTTT.

V is TRBV23-1 and J is TRBJ1-2, with D perhaps TRBD1 (5 bases). TRBV23-1 is an ORF, with its function uncertain. The CDR3 runs 14 residues. The ends were cut back, 6 bases at V and 8 bases at J, with 19 bases in the middle. CDR3 residues: CASRRGTGVDGYTF. The CDR3 DNA follows: TGCGCCAGCAGACGGGGGACGGGGGTAGACGGCTACACCTTC.

A note on this clone: A read error may produce the germline difference seen at one junction end. V is TRBV7-7 and J is TRBJ1-2; no definite D call. The CDR3 loop spans 10 amino acids. Germline CDR1 is SSHAT and CDR2 is FNYEAQ (reference sequence). In DNA, the CDR3 is TGCGCCGTCTTTCCCTATGGCTACACCTTC. This translates into CAVFPYGYTF.

This CDR3 reads CASSLAATYEQYF. The CDR3 DNA reads as TGTGCCAGCAGTTTAGCTGCTACCTACGAGCAGTACTTC. The rearrangement links TRBV12-3 or TRBV12-4 to TRBJ2-7; D is ambiguous. V was shortened by 0 bases and J by 2 bases, with 5 bases between the two germline ends. The CDR3 extends over 13 amino acids.

This clone was found once. V and J are TRBV7-9 and TRBJ2-4, with TRBD2 as a possible D gene (5 bases). CDR1 and CDR2 from the germline V gene are SEHNR and FQNEAQ (reference sequence). CDR3 length: 14 amino acids. Trimming shortened V by 1 base and J by 1 base, and 5 bases separated the two germline ends. CDR3 sequence: CASSLGGAKNIQYF. CDR3 DNA sequence: TGTGCCAGCAGCTTAGGCGGGGCCAAAAACATTCAGTACTTC.

This clone was seen only once. This chain links TRBV6-1 with TRBJ2-7, with TRBD2 matching over 8 bases. This CDR3 has 14 amino acids. Trimming took 2 bases from V and 4 from J; bases not matched to a gene: 4. The germline V gene encodes CDR1 MNHNS and CDR2 SASEGT. DNA of the CDR3: TGTGCCAGCAGTGAATGGCGGGGGGCTTACGAGCAGTACTTC. Its protein is CASSEWRGAYEQYF.

V is TRBV27 and J is TRBJ1-5; D possibly corresponds to TRBD1 (6 bases). CDR1 is MNHEY and CDR2 is SMNVEV in the germline V gene (reference sequence). V was cut by 4 bases and J by 4 bases, with 14 bases left in between. This CDR3 contains 15 residues. The CDR3 sequence: CASSSSGAPNQPQHF. The CDR3 nucleotides are TGTGCCAGCAGTTCATCAGGGGCCCCAAATCAGCCCCAGCATTTT.

This clone showed up just once. The V call is TRBV2, the J call TRBJ2-5; D is ambiguous. Between the trimmed V and J ends, which lost 4 bases and 4 bases, there was a span of 7 bases. Germline V lookup: CDR1 SNHLY, CDR2 FYNNEI. The CDR3 is 12 amino acids. CDR3 coding DNA: TGTGCCAGCAGTGGTGGCTTAGAGACCCAGTACTTC. Its protein is CASSGGLETQYF.

This chain joins TRBV7-2 and TRBJ2-2, with 7 bases fitting TRBD1. Germline V lookup: CDR1 SGHTA, CDR2 FQGNSA. V dropped 1 base and J dropped 4; count of bases not matched to a gene: 6. This CDR3 spans 16 amino acids. CDR3 coding DNA: TGTGCCAGCAGCTTAGGACAGGGTCCGACCACCGGGGAGCTGTTTTTT. Amino acid sequence: CASSLGQGPTTGELFF.

The chain has TRBV30 and TRBJ2-7; 8 nucleotides agree with TRBD1. Trimming removed 2 bases from V and 5 bases from J; junction bases left unmatched: 8. Germline V lookup: CDR1 GTSNPN, CDR2 SVGIG (reference sequence). This CDR3 has 14 amino acids. CDR3 protein: CAWSYGQGGDEQYF. The CDR3 region has the DNA TGTGCCTGGAGTTACGGACAGGGAGGTGACGAGCAGTACTTC.

The chain joins TRBV6-1 to TRBJ1-6; tentative D call: TRBD1 (6 bases). This CDR3 comprises 17 residues. Germline CDR1 and CDR2: MNHNS and SASEGT. Deletions cut 4 bases from V and 0 bases from J, with 13 bases between. CDR3 region: CASSVVTGPSYNSPLHF. As DNA, the CDR3 is TGTGCCAGCAGTGTTGTGACAGGTCCCTCCTATAATTCACCCCTCCACTTT.

This clone was recorded only once. This chain links TRBV7-9 with TRBJ2-2; maybe TRBD2 (6 bases). The CDR3 is made up of 15 amino acids. CDR1 is SEHNR and CDR2 is FQNEAQ in the germline V gene (reference sequence). Trimming left V 1 base short and J 4 bases short, with 10 bases between. CDR3 bases: TGTGCCAGCAGCTTAGAGGGACTCCTCACCGGGGAGCTGTTTTTT. Translation gives CASSLEGLLTGELFF.

V and J are TRBV5-4 and TRBJ2-3; D is unclear. V shed 1 base and J shed 14 bases, with 17 bases lying between them. CDR1 and CDR2 (germline): SGHNT, YYREEE (reference sequence). This CDR3 is built from 13 residues. CDR3 nucleotides: TGTGCCAGCAGCTTGCTGGAGAGCCCCATACGGTATTTT. This codes for CASSLLESPIRYF. The whole variable domain, filled in from reference TRBV5-4 and TRBJ2-3, reads ETGVTQSPTHLIKTRGQQVTLRCSSQSGHNTVSWYQQALGQGPQFIFQYYREEENGRGNFPPRFSGLQFPNYSSELNVNALELDDSALYLCASSLLESPIRYFGPGTRLTVL.

The rearrangement joins TRBV27 to TRBJ1-1; weak D call: TRBD1 (5 bases). V lost 0 bases to trimming and J lost 8 bases, with 13 bases between them. Per the germline V gene, CDR1 is MNHEY and CDR2 is SMNVEV (reference sequence). This CDR3 has 14 residues. CDR3: CASSLSTKGREAFF. In nucleotides, the CDR3 is TGTGCCAGCAGTTTATCGACGAAGGGGCGGGAAGCTTTCTTT.

V gene TRBV7-7 combines with J gene TRBJ2-5; TRBD2 is a possible D gene (7 bases). The CDR3 sequence is 14 residues long. Looked up from germline, CDR1 is SSHAT and CDR2 is FNYEAQ (reference sequence). Trimming took 5 bases from V and 2 from J, leaving 12 bases between them. As DNA, the CDR3 is TGTGCCAGCAGCCAGGGGACTACACAAGAGACCCAGTACTTC. Its translation: CASSQGTTQETQYF.

This chain connects TRBV3-1 (or the pseudogene TRBV3-2) to TRBJ1-6; 7 bases agree with TRBD1. V lost 1 base and J lost 6; bases outside the gene matches: 6. CDR1 is LGHDT and CDR2 is YNNKEL in the germline V gene (reference sequence). This CDR3 has 16 amino acids. CDR3 nucleotide sequence: TGTGCCAGCAGCCAAGGCGGGACAGCGGGTAATTCACCCCTCCACTTT. This encodes CASSQGGTAGNSPLHF.

There are many counts of this clone. The chain employs TRBV23-1 and TRBJ1-2; TRBD1 might be the D (6 bases). TRBV23-1 is designated an ORF whose function remains uncertain. This CDR3 spans 16 amino acids. Trimming cost V 1 base and J 1 base, with 13 bases left between them. As DNA, the CDR3 is TGCGCCAGCAGTCAATGGAAGGACAGAGTTAACTATGGCTACACCTTC. It specifies CASSQWKDRVNYGYTF.

The V and J genes are TRBV7-9 and TRBJ2-6, with D perhaps TRBD1 (6 bases). The CDR3 extends over 16 amino acids. In germline, CDR1 is SEHNR, CDR2 FQNEAQ (reference sequence). V gave up 4 bases and J gave up 0 bases, with 10 bases separating them. The DNA for the CDR3 is TGTGCCAGCAGCTCAGGACAGTACTCTGGGGCCAACGTCCTGACTTTC. Translation gives CASSSGQYSGANVLTF.

This chain links TRBV27 with TRBJ2-7, with D possibly matching TRBD1 (5 bases). This CDR3 has 12 residues. The germline V gene encodes CDR1 MNHEY and CDR2 SMNVEV (reference sequence). Trimming removed 6 bases at V and 5 bases at J, with 11 bases between. The CDR3 spells CASSSRVDEQYF. DNA of the CDR3: TGTGCCAGCAGCTCCAGGGTTGACGAGCAGTACTTC.

V usage is TRBV12-3 or TRBV12-4 and J usage is TRBJ1-2, with D hard to call. This CDR3 has 12 residues. Trimming removed 3 bases at V and 10 bases at J, with 12 bases between. CDR3 protein: CASSLGVSHYTF. The CDR3 coding sequence is TGTGCCAGCAGTTTGGGAGTCAGTCACTACACCTTC.

The gene calls are TRBV5-1 and TRBJ1-1, with 8 nucleotides matching TRBD1. J gave up 1 base and V 4 bases, and 6 bases lay outside the gene matches. CDR3 length: 15 amino acids. Germline V CDR1 and CDR2: SGHRS, YFSETQ. The CDR3 region is CASSRETGENTEAFF. The CDR3, as DNA: TGCGCCAGCAGCCGGGAGACAGGGGAGAACACTGAAGCTTTCTTT. Full variable domain (missing parts from reference TRBV5-1 and TRBJ1-1): KAGVTQTPRYLIKTRGQQVTLSCSPISGHRSVSWYQQTPGQGLQFLFEYFSETQRNKGNFPGRFSGRQFSNSRSEMNVSTLELGDSALYLCASSRETGENTEAFFGQGTRLTVV.

The chain uses TRBV11-1 and TRBJ1-6; weak D call: TRBD1 (5 bases). The germline CDR1 and CDR2 sequences are SGHAT and FQDESV (reference sequence). Trimming cost V 3 bases and J 1 base, with 7 bases left between them. The CDR3 is 15 amino acids. The CDR3 coding sequence is TGTGCCAGCAGCTTCAGGGCGTCCTATAATTCACCCCTCCACTTT. It specifies CASSFRASYNSPLHF.

For the CDR3, the DNA is TGCGCCAGCAGCCAACTTGACAGGGTCAACGCCTACGAGCAGTACTTC. The encoded protein is CASSQLDRVNAYEQYF. The chain uses TRBV4-1 and TRBJ2-7; 7 nucleotides line up with TRBD1. The ends lost 2 bases at V and 2 bases at J; junction bases unmatched: 9. Germline CDR1 reads MGHRA; CDR2 reads YSYEKL. This CDR3 has 16 amino acids.